Shown below are 10 T cell receptor beta chains from a single sample sequenced in a study of shared clonotypes between healthy human individuals. Some clones are missing from TCRdb's copy, which holds only in-frame ones; the method was immunoSEQ multiplex PCR. The table records over a million clones, about 96% of them present only once. The source material was naive CD4+ T cells sorted from blood. This sample's subset: CD45RA+ positively selected. Source of these receptors: a man aged 25-45 years in good health.

This clone is a singleton in its sample. This chain uses TRBV2 with TRBJ2-3, with 11 positions matching TRBD2. The CDR3 length is 17 residues. The V and J ends lost 6 bases and 0 bases, in that order; junction bases with no gene match: 8. Germline V gene data show CDR1 as SNHLY and CDR2 as FYNNEI. The CDR3 here is CASRGTSGDTSTDTQYF. The CDR3 nucleotides read TGTGCCAGCAGGGGGACTAGCGGAGATACTAGCACAGATACGCAGTATTTT.

This sequence joins TRBV7-9 and TRBJ2-7, with D unclear. V shed 5 bases and J shed 6 bases, with 14 bases lying between them. Germline-derived CDR1 and CDR2 are SEHNR and FQNEAQ (reference sequence). This CDR3 has 13 amino acids. This chain's CDR3 is CASSVSSGGEQYF. DNA of the CDR3: TGTGCCAGCAGCGTATCATCGGGTGGCGAGCAGTACTTC.

This chain connects TRBV6-1 to TRBJ2-1; the D is unclear. V dropped 3 bases and J dropped 2 bases, with 11 bases sitting between them. Germline values: CDR1 MNHNS, CDR2 SASEGT. This CDR3 has 15 residues. The CDR3 DNA is TGTGCCAGCAGTGAGGGCCTGAACACCTACAATGAGCAGTTCTTC. Translating gives CASSEGLNTYNEQFF.

V gene TRBV4-1 combines with J gene TRBJ2-2; D tentatively reads TRBD1 or TRBD2 (5 bases each). Germline V lookup: CDR1 MGHRA, CDR2 YSYEKL. Trimming shortened V by 3 bases and J by 5 bases, and 22 bases separated the two germline ends. This CDR3 contains 18 residues. CDR3 in amino acids: CASSHATPGTRGTGELFF. The CDR3 coding sequence is TGCGCCAGCAGCCACGCCACCCCCGGGACCCGGGGAACCGGGGAGCTGTTTTTT.

This rearrangement joins TRBV28 to TRBJ2-7, with D possibly being TRBD2 (6 bases). V was pared by 4 bases and J by 5 bases, with 12 bases between. This CDR3 is 13 amino acids long. Germline CDR1 is MDHEN and CDR2 is SYDVKM. The CDR3 loop reads CASSWRGFHEQYF. The CDR3 region has the DNA TGTGCCAGCAGTTGGCGGGGTTTCCACGAGCAGTACTTC.

The V gene is TRBV5-4, the J gene TRBJ2-4; D remains ambiguous. Germline CDR1 SGHNT, CDR2 YYREEE (reference sequence). This CDR3 has 15 residues. V lost 4 bases and J 9 bases, leaving 20 bases between the germline ends. Here the CDR3 reads CASSPPGDLGGIQYF. Here the CDR3 DNA reads TGTGCCAGCAGCCCTCCCGGAGATCTTGGTGGCATTCAGTACTTC.

The J gene is TRBJ2-1, the V gene TRBV7-2; D not resolved. V was trimmed by 0 bases and J by 3 bases, leaving 3 bases between them. The CDR3 has 13 amino acids. Germline V gene data show CDR1 as SGHTA and CDR2 as FQGNSA. CDR3: CASSLANYNEQFF. The CDR3 nucleotides are TGTGCCAGCAGCTTAGCCAACTACAATGAGCAGTTCTTC. Based on the CDR3 plus reference TRBV7-2 and TRBJ2-1, the full variable domain is GAGVSQSPSNKVTEKGKDVELRCDPISGHTALYWYRQSLGQGLEFLIYFQGNSAPDKSGLPSDRFSAERTGGSVSTLTIQRTQQEDSAVYLCASSLANYNEQFFGPGTRLTVL.

The J gene is TRBJ2-5, the V gene TRBV5-4; possibly TRBD1 for D (5 bases). CDR3 length: 13 amino acids. Germline loops: CDR1 SGHNT, CDR2 YYREEE (reference sequence). Trimming left V 0 bases short and J 6 bases short, with 9 bases between. In nucleotides, the CDR3 is TGTGCCAGCAGCTTGGAGGGGCTGAAGACCCAGTACTTC. Protein: CASSLEGLKTQYF. The entire variable domain, with the rest obtained from reference TRBV5-4 and TRBJ2-5, is as follows: ETGVTQSPTHLIKTRGQQVTLRCSSQSGHNTVSWYQQALGQGPQFIFQYYREEENGRGNFPPRFSGLQFPNYSSELNVNALELDDSALYLCASSLEGLKTQYFGPGTRLLVL.

The chain couples TRBV6-1 to TRBJ1-5, with 10 bases that match TRBD1. J was trimmed by 4 bases and V by 5 bases; bases with no gene match: 2. The CDR3 totals 14 residues. The germline gives CDR1 MNHNS, CDR2 SASEGT. The CDR3 DNA reads as TGTGCCAGCAGTTCGGGACAGGGGAATCAGCCCCAGCATTTT. Translating it yields CASSSGQGNQPQHF.

The chain couples TRBV4-1 to TRBJ2-5; TRBD2 might be the D (5 bases). In germline, CDR1 is MGHRA, CDR2 YSYEKL. Trimming cost V 0 bases and J 1 base, with 9 bases left between them. This CDR3 contains 15 residues. This chain's CDR3 is CASSQDRRIQETQYF. In nucleotides, the CDR3 is TGCGCCAGCAGCCAAGATAGGAGGATCCAAGAGACCCAGTACTTC.